This record concerns one T cell receptor beta chain sequence. Its target is not known. The record originates from a study of identifying expanded T cells in peripheral blood. Clones were read by immunoSEQ multiplex PCR, and TCRdb kept only the in-frame ones, dropping some. The sample comprises fewer than 60,000 clones, 70% to 85% of which are singletons, and around 15% rests with the top ten. Points from the study as a whole: Differentially abundant clones: around 1.2 between replicates, 15 to 17 at roughly 15 days, less than 20 at four. Variance in clone template counts between two-week samples significantly increased with total template count across all healthy donors.

The origin of this receptor is a person aged 18 to 75 in good health. Sequencing was carried out using blood.

The CDR3: CASSPAGGKETQYF. The CDR3 DNA reads as TGTGCCAGCTCACCAGCAGGGGGCAAGGAGACCCAGTACTTC. V is TRBV18 and J is TRBJ2-5; 8 nucleotides match TRBD1. CDR1 and CDR2 from the germline V gene are KGHSH and LQKENI. The CDR3 length is 14 residues. J gave up 5 bases and V 2 bases, and 4 bases lay outside the gene matches.